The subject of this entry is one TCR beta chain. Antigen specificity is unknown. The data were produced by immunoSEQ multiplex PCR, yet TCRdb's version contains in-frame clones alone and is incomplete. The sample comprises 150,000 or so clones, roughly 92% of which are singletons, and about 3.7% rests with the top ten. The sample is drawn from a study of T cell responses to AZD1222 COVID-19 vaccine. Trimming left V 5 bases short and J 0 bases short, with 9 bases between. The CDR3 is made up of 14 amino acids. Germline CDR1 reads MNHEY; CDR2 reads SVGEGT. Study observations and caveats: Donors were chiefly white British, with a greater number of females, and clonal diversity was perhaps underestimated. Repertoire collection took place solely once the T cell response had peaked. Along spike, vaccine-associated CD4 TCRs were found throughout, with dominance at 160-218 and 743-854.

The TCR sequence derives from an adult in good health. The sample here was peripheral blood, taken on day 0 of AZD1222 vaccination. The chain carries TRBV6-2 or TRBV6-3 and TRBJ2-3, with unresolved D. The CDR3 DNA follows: TGTGCCAGCAGTGCCGGGCCAAGCACAGATACGCAGTATTTT. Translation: CASSAGPSTDTQYF.